This passage covers 27 T cell receptor beta chains from one sample sequenced in a study of blood T cell repertoires in COVID-19. Measured with immunoSEQ multiplex PCR; TCRdb has only the in-frame clones, and not every one. The table shows hundreds of thousands of clones, with roughly nine tenths occurring only once. The specimen sequenced was PBMCs or T cells enriched from blood (not recorded which). The origin of the receptors is a woman in her forties or fifties in a cohort exposed to, infected with or recovered from COVID-19 (not recorded which).

The rearrangement links TRBV27 to TRBJ1-2; 7 bases align to TRBD1. The CDR3 is 13 residues long. V was pared by 3 bases and J by 8 bases, with 6 bases of the junction left unmatched. In germline, CDR1 is MNHEY, CDR2 SMNVEV (reference sequence). In nucleotides, the CDR3 is TGTGCCAGCAGTTTCTCGGGACAGCCCGGCTACACCTTC. Residues: CASSFSGQPGYTF.

This chain links TRBV5-6 with TRBJ1-2; weak D call: TRBD1 (5 bases). Germline CDR1 and CDR2: SGHDT and YYEEEE. The CDR3 runs 13 residues. Trimming left V 2 bases short and J 4 bases short, with 9 bases between. This CDR3 is CASSLGEGYGYTF. CDR3 coding DNA: TGTGCCAGCAGCTTAGGGGAGGGCTATGGCTACACCTTC.

The V call is TRBV6-1, the J call TRBJ1-3; D unclear. Per the germline V gene, CDR1 is MNHNS and CDR2 is SASEGT. The V end lost 3 bases, the J end lost 2 bases, and 11 bases lay between the germline ends. This CDR3 is 15 amino acids long. The CDR3 protein is CASSDVRVPGNTIYF. For the CDR3, the DNA is TGTGCCAGCAGTGATGTGCGGGTGCCTGGAAACACCATATATTTT.

V gene TRBV7-4 combines with J gene TRBJ1-5; TRBD1 might be the D (6 bases). The CDR3 sequence is 15 residues long. Germline V gene sequence: CDR1 SGHVT, CDR2 SQSDAQ. Trimming took 3 bases from V and 2 from J, leaving 11 bases between them. CDR3 nucleotide sequence: TGTGCCAGCAGCTTCCACAGGGCTGGCAATCAGCCCCAGCATTTT. Translation: CASSFHRAGNQPQHF.

This chain uses TRBV9 with TRBJ1-3; D unclear. CDR1 SGDLS and CDR2 YYNGEE come from the germline V gene. The CDR3 totals 16 residues. V lost 3 bases and J 0 bases, leaving 13 bases between the germline ends. The CDR3 coding sequence is TGTGCCAGCAGCGGTCAGGTTTCACTCTCTGGAAACACCATATATTTT. The encoded protein is CASSGQVSLSGNTIYF.

This chain uses TRBV13 with TRBJ1-6; D not certain. Trimming shortened V by 2 bases and J by 7 bases, and 15 bases separated the two germline ends. The CDR3 is 16 amino acids. Germline CDR1 reads PRHDT; CDR2 reads FYEKMQ (reference sequence). CDR3 in DNA: TGTGCCAGCAGCTTATCTGCCCTGAGGGTCAATTCACCCCTCCACTTT. It codes for CASSLSALRVNSPLHF.

This chain connects TRBV5-4 to TRBJ2-7; 7 bases fit TRBD1. Germline assignment: CDR1 SGHNT and CDR2 YYREEE (reference sequence). The CDR3 totals 15 residues. V lost 2 bases to trimming and J lost 4 bases; unmatched junction nucleotides: 9. CDR3 sequence: CASSFYQGERYEQYF. The CDR3 DNA follows: TGTGCCAGCAGCTTTTACCAGGGGGAACGATACGAGCAGTACTTC.

This clone has more than one count but fewer than ten. J is TRBJ2-1 and V is TRBV7-2; tentative D call: TRBD1 (6 bases). The CDR3 length is 16 residues. V was pared by 2 bases and J by 6 bases, with 17 bases between. In germline, CDR1 is SGHTA, CDR2 FQGNSA. CDR3: CASSLSPGLGANEQFF. The CDR3 nucleotides read TGTGCCAGCAGCTTAAGCCCGGGCCTGGGGGCCAATGAGCAGTTCTTC.

The rearrangement joins TRBV11-1 to TRBJ2-4, with TRBD1 as a possible D gene (6 bases). The length of the CDR3 is 15 residues. Germline CDR1 is SGHAT and CDR2 is FQDESV (reference sequence). V was clipped by 5 bases and J by 11 bases, with 22 bases between them. CDR3 amino acids: CASSPVGALGSVQYF. As DNA, the CDR3 is TGTGCCAGCAGCCCCGTGGGGGCCCTTGGTAGCGTTCAGTACTTC.

V usage is TRBV4-2 and J usage is TRBJ1-2; D gene uncertain. Germline V gene sequence: CDR1 LGHNA, CDR2 YNFKEQ. The germline V and J ends were trimmed by 0 bases and 7 bases, with 9 bases remaining between them. CDR3 size: 13 residues. The CDR3 nucleotides are TGTGCCAGCAGCCAAGATAGGAGGCCTGGCTACACCTTC. Residues: CASSQDRRPGYTF.

The chain combines TRBV4-1 with TRBJ1-2; TRBD1 aligns across 7 bases. V lost 6 bases and J lost 5; bases outside the gene matches: 9. Per germline, CDR1 MGHRA and CDR2 YSYEKL. The CDR3 covers 14 residues. The CDR3 DNA is TGCGCCAGCAGACCCCCGGGACAGTTTTATGGCTACACCTTC. This encodes CASRPPGQFYGYTF.

The J gene is TRBJ1-2, the V gene TRBV24-1; maybe TRBD1 (6 bases). The germline CDR1 and CDR2 sequences are KGHDR and SFDVKD. The CDR3 is 14 amino acids. Trimming took off 2 bases at V and 3 bases at J, with 9 bases between the two ends. CDR3 region: CATSDSRTDYGYTF. CDR3 sequence (DNA): TGTGCCACCAGTGATTCGCGGACAGACTATGGCTACACCTTC.

The genes are TRBV4-3 and TRBJ1-5, with a weak D call TRBD1 (6 bases). In germline, CDR1 is LGHNA, CDR2 YSLEER. V was clipped by 4 bases and J by 6 bases, with 19 bases between them. CDR3 size: 16 residues. In DNA, the CDR3 is TGCGCCAGCAGCCTAGAACGGACAGAGGGTAGTCAGCCCCAGCATTTT. Its translation is CASSLERTEGSQPQHF.

This CDR3 is CASSSGTDANTEAFF. CDR3 bases: TGCGCCAGCAGCTCCGGGACAGATGCGAACACTGAAGCTTTCTTT. This chain connects TRBV5-1 to TRBJ1-1; 7 bases map to TRBD1. Trimming cost V 3 bases and J 1 base; bases outside gene matches: 6. The CDR3 totals 15 residues. Germline V lookup: CDR1 SGHRS, CDR2 YFSETQ. Full variable domain (outside the CDR3, taken from reference TRBV5-1 and TRBJ1-1): KAGVTQTPRYLIKTRGQQVTLSCSPISGHRSVSWYQQTPGQGLQFLFEYFSETQRNKGNFPGRFSGRQFSNSRSEMNVSTLELGDSALYLCASSSGTDANTEAFFGQGTRLTVV.

The chain is built from TRBV15 and TRBJ2-7, with D uncertain. The CDR3 spans 14 residues. The ends were cut back, 0 bases at V and 1 base at J, with 7 bases in the middle. The germline V gene encodes CDR1 LNHNV and CDR2 YYDKDF (reference sequence). The CDR3 protein is CATSRDRSSYEQYF. The CDR3 DNA reads TGTGCCACCAGCAGAGATCGGTCGTCCTACGAGCAGTACTTC. The entire variable domain, with the rest obtained from reference TRBV15 and TRBJ2-7, is as follows: DAMVIQNPRYQVTQFGKPVTLSCSQTLNHNVMYWYQQKSSQAPKLLFHYYDKDFNNEADTPDNFQSRRPNTSFCFLDIRSPGLGDTAMYLCATSRDRSSYEQYFGPGTRLTVT.

The chain couples TRBV5-1 to TRBJ2-3; the D gene is possibly TRBD2 (5 bases). The CDR3 has 15 residues. V lost 4 bases, J lost 2 bases, and 14 bases lay in between. The germline V gene has CDR1 SGHRS and CDR2 YFSETQ. This CDR3 reads CASSPSHEHTDTQYF. DNA for the CDR3: TGCGCCAGCAGCCCTAGCCACGAACACACAGATACGCAGTATTTT.

J is TRBJ1-5 and V is TRBV7-8, with unresolved D. Trimming left V 5 bases short and J 1 base short, with 18 bases between. The V gene's germline CDR1 is SGHVS and CDR2 FQNEAQ. The CDR3 has 17 amino acids. In DNA form, the CDR3 reads TGTGCCAGCAGCCCCTTTCCTCCTTCGTTGAGCAATCAGCCCCAGCATTTT. Its translation is CASSPFPPSLSNQPQHF.

This clone was observed a few times. The CDR3 loop is CASSLDRAYGYTF. In DNA form, the CDR3 reads TGTGCCAGCAGTCTGGACAGGGCCTATGGCTACACCTTC. V gene TRBV6-5 combines with J gene TRBJ1-2; TRBD1 matches at 8 bases. The CDR3 is 13 amino acids. CDR1 and CDR2 (germline): MNHEY, SVGAGI. Trimming removed 5 bases from V and 4 bases from J; junction bases left unmatched: 3.

V gene TRBV4-2 combines with J gene TRBJ2-3; 8 bases agree with TRBD2. Per the germline V gene, CDR1 is LGHNA and CDR2 is YNFKEQ. The V gene end was trimmed by 0 bases and the J gene end by 5 bases; junction bases not matched to a gene: 7. The CDR3 is 16 residues long. CDR3 region: CASSQDGQRGLDTQYF. CDR3 sequence (DNA): TGTGCCAGCAGCCAAGATGGACAGCGGGGGTTAGATACGCAGTATTTT.

CDR3 protein: CAISEGRQGAADTQYF. CDR3 nucleotide sequence: TGTGCCATCAGTGAGGGGAGACAGGGGGCTGCAGATACGCAGTATTTT. The chain has TRBV10-3 and TRBJ2-3, with 10 bases matching TRBD1. V lost 2 bases and J lost 4; bases outside the gene matches: 6. Germline lookup yields CDR1 ENHRY and CDR2 SYGVKD. This CDR3 has 16 amino acids.

V and J are TRBV11-3 and TRBJ2-2; D unclear. Germline CDR1 SGHNT, CDR2 YENEEA. The CDR3 spans 13 residues. Trimming took 5 bases from V and 5 from J, leaving 9 bases between them. The CDR3 protein is CASSPTRTGELFF. CDR3 nucleotide sequence: TGTGCCAGCAGCCCAACGCGGACCGGGGAGCTGTTTTTT.

The chain is built from TRBV11-1 and TRBJ1-5, with 8 bases matching TRBD1. The CDR3 consists of 13 residues. Losses at the gene ends were 5 bases for V and 5 bases for J; bases not matched to a gene: 2. The V gene's germline CDR1 is SGHAT and CDR2 FQDESV (reference sequence). The CDR3 nucleotides are TGTGCCAGCAGCAAGACAGGGGATCAGCCCCAGCATTTT. Its protein product is CASSKTGDQPQHF.

This clone was counted once. V gene TRBV2 combines with J gene TRBJ2-2, with a possible D match to TRBD1 (7 bases). Germline CDR1 is SNHLY and CDR2 is FYNNEI. V lost 9 bases and J lost 0, with 17 bases in between. This CDR3 is 16 amino acids long. CDR3 coding DNA: TGTGCCAGTGACAGGGATGGAGGGGCGAACACCGGGGAGCTGTTTTTT. Translation: CASDRDGGANTGELFF.

V is TRBV19 and J is TRBJ1-3; no definite D call. Trimming cost V 8 bases and J 0 bases, with 11 bases left between them. Germline values: CDR1 LNHDA, CDR2 SQIVND (reference sequence). This CDR3 has 14 residues. The CDR3 DNA reads TGTGCCAGTGCGGGGATCAACTCTGGAAACACCATATATTTT. Its protein product is CASAGINSGNTIYF.

CDR3: CASMGGRGNQPQHF. The DNA for the CDR3 is TGCGCCAGCATGGGAGGGAGGGGCAATCAGCCCCAGCATTTT. The genes are TRBV10-2 and TRBJ1-5, with unresolved D. This CDR3 has 14 amino acids. Trimming took 7 bases from V and 2 from J, leaving 12 bases between them. The germline gives CDR1 WSHSY, CDR2 SAAADI.

The table lists this clone with a few counts. J is TRBJ1-5 and V is TRBV10-3, with D possibly being TRBD1 (6 bases). The V and J ends lost 9 bases and 5 bases respectively, with 17 bases between them. The V gene's germline CDR1 is ENHRY and CDR2 SYGVKD. The CDR3 length is 14 residues. The CDR3 region is CAIREQGFDQPQHF. The CDR3, as DNA: TGTGCCATAAGGGAACAGGGTTTCGATCAGCCCCAGCATTTT.

This clone was counted once. V usage is TRBV25-1 and J usage is TRBJ1-2; no reliable D call. Between the trimmed V and J ends, which lost 0 bases and 6 bases, there was a span of 8 bases. The CDR3 consists of 13 residues. Germline V gene lookup returns CDR1 MGHDK and CDR2 SYGVNS. The CDR3: CASSEYKRNGYTF. Here the CDR3 DNA reads TGTGCCAGCAGTGAATATAAGAGGAATGGCTACACCTTC.